What follows are 18 T cell receptor beta chains derived from one specimen sequenced in a study of T cell repertoires in cytomegalovirus infection. TCRdb reanalysed the reads using MiXCR and keeps one entry per CDR3 protein. The sample carries nearly 700,000 distinct CDR3 sequences, approximately 33% recorded once. No antigen is known for these receptors. The source material was cultured PBMCs, sampled from culture after CMV antigen stimulation. The receptors shown here come from a human donor in good health (CMV status not recorded). Some clones in this sample may be carry-over from other donors' samples.

V usage is TRBV2 and J usage is TRBJ2-7; 8 nucleotides agree with TRBD1. The CDR3 runs 15 residues. Trimming took 10 bases from V and 7 from J; bases not matched to a gene: 18. Per germline, CDR1 SNHLY and CDR2 FYNNEI. The CDR3 region is CATSDPDRALGEQYF. The DNA for the CDR3 is TGTGCCACCTCAGACCCGGACAGGGCCCTCGGTGAGCAGTACTTC.

The chain carries TRBV5-4 and TRBJ2-1, with 7 bases identical to TRBD2. The V segment lost 4 bases and the J segment 5 bases; nucleotides outside the gene matches: 9. Germline lookup yields CDR1 SGHNT and CDR2 YYREEE (reference sequence). The length of the CDR3 is 15 residues. CDR3 region: CASSVSGTINNEQFF. The CDR3 DNA reads TGTGCCAGCAGCGTGAGCGGGACTATTAACAATGAGCAGTTCTTC. Full variable domain (remainder filled in from reference TRBV5-4 and TRBJ2-1): ETGVTQSPTHLIKTRGQQVTLRCSSQSGHNTVSWYQQALGQGPQFIFQYYREEENGRGNFPPRFSGLQFPNYSSELNVNALELDDSALYLCASSVSGTINNEQFFGPGTRLTVL.

This sequence joins TRBV7-2 and TRBJ2-2; a possible D gene is TRBD2 (6 bases). The CDR3 consists of 14 residues. Trimming shortened V by 6 bases and J by 3 bases, and 11 bases separated the two germline ends. Germline values: CDR1 SGHTA, CDR2 FQGNSA. CDR3 sequence: CASRGGADTGELFF. Here the CDR3 DNA reads TGTGCCAGCAGGGGCGGGGCGGACACCGGGGAGCTGTTTTTT.

The table lists this clonotype with a few counts. The chain is built from TRBV27 and TRBJ2-7; a possible D gene is TRBD1 (6 bases). Germline lookup yields CDR1 MNHEY and CDR2 SMNVEV (reference sequence). The CDR3 is 15 amino acids. The V end lost 8 bases, the J end lost 2 bases, and 19 bases lay between the germline ends. CDR3 bases: TGTGCCAGCTGGCAAATCGGCAGGGGTGCCTACGAGCAGTACTTC. It codes for CASWQIGRGAYEQYF.

This chain links TRBV28 with TRBJ1-3; D is possibly TRBD1 (5 bases). V dropped 3 bases and J dropped 8 bases, with 11 bases sitting between them. CDR3 length equals 13 residues. CDR1 is MDHEN, CDR2 SYDVKM, per germline. CDR3 nucleotide sequence: TGTGCCAGCAGTTTGGGGGAGCCGCACACCATATATTTT. It codes for CASSLGEPHTIYF.

CDR3: CASTGAAGNEQFF. CDR3 DNA sequence: TGTGCCAGCACCGGGGCCGCGGGCAATGAGCAGTTCTTC. The V and J genes are TRBV5-4 and TRBJ2-1; perhaps D is TRBD1 or TRBD2 (5 bases each). Trimming left V 6 bases short and J 6 bases short, with 13 bases between. CDR3 length equals 13 residues. Germline-derived CDR1 and CDR2 are SGHNT and YYREEE (reference sequence).

This clonotype was seen a handful of times. The rearrangement links TRBV19 to TRBJ1-1, with no clear D. CDR1 is LNHDA, CDR2 SQIVND, per germline (reference sequence). V shed 7 bases and J shed 0 bases, with 12 bases lying between them. The CDR3 is 14 amino acids. CDR3 DNA: TGTGCCAGTACCCCGAGCCCCATGAACACTGAAGCTTTCTTT. This codes for CASTPSPMNTEAFF.

The chain uses TRBV19 and TRBJ1-2; D unresolved. The germline gives CDR1 LNHDA, CDR2 SQIVND (reference sequence). The CDR3 runs 12 residues. Trimming stripped 7 bases from V and 4 bases from J, with 10 bases between. CDR3 in DNA: TGTGCCAGTACTAGTTATGGCTATGGCTACACCTTC. Protein product: CASTSYGYGYTF. The full variable domain, in which reference TRBV19 and TRBJ1-2 provide the parts outside the CDR3, is DGGITQSPKYLFRKEGQNVTLSCEQNLNHDAMYWYRQDPGQGLRLIYYSQIVNDFQKGDIAEGYSVSREKKESFPLTVTSAQKNPTAFYLCASTSYGYGYTFGSGTRLTVV.

The chain links TRBV2 to TRBJ2-3; 9 bases are shared with TRBD1. V was clipped by 6 bases and J by 3 bases; unmatched bases: 7. The CDR3 loop spans 15 amino acids. Germline V gene sequence: CDR1 SNHLY, CDR2 FYNNEI. The CDR3: CASRGYRGRTDTQYF. Written as DNA, the CDR3 is TGTGCCAGCAGGGGATACAGGGGGCGAACAGATACGCAGTATTTT.

This chain links TRBV20-1 with TRBJ2-5; TRBD1 matches at 11 bases. Germline values: CDR1 DFQATT, CDR2 SNEGSKA (reference sequence). The CDR3 has 15 amino acids. The V segment lost 6 bases and the J segment 5 bases; nucleotides outside the gene matches: 11. The CDR3 spells CSAANPGQGVETQYF. In nucleotides, the CDR3 is TGCAGTGCCGCAAACCCGGGACAGGGGGTTGAGACCCAGTACTTC.

The chain carries TRBV19 and TRBJ1-1, with TRBD1 as a possible D gene (5 bases). Germline lookup yields CDR1 LNHDA and CDR2 SQIVND (reference sequence). The CDR3 has 14 amino acids. V was shortened by 3 bases and J by 5 bases, with 13 bases between the two germline ends. CDR3 in amino acids: CASSIGAGQTEAFF. CDR3 in DNA: TGTGCCAGTAGTATTGGGGCAGGGCAAACTGAAGCTTTCTTT.

The genes are TRBV2 and TRBJ2-1; 9 bases fit TRBD2. With V trimmed by 5 bases and J by 0 bases, 5 bases remained unmatched. The CDR3 is 16 residues long. Per the germline V gene, CDR1 is SNHLY and CDR2 is FYNNEI. The CDR3 DNA follows: TGTGCCAGCAGTCGCAGCGGGGGGAGCTCCTACAATGAGCAGTTCTTC. Protein product: CASSRSGGSSYNEQFF. Supplemented by reference TRBV2 and TRBJ2-1, the full variable domain reads EPEVTQTPSHQVTQMGQEVILRCVPISNHLYFYWYRQILGQKVEFLVSFYNNEISEKSEIFDDQFSVERPDGSNFTLKIRSTKLEDSAMYFCASSRSGGSSYNEQFFGPGTRLTVL.

The chain couples TRBV5-1 to TRBJ2-7; 7 bases match TRBD1. Looked up from germline, CDR1 is SGHRS and CDR2 is YFSETQ. The V and J ends lost 5 bases and 0 bases, in that order; junction bases with no gene match: 11. This CDR3 is built from 16 residues. The DNA for the CDR3 is TGCGCCAGCAGGCCAGACCCAGGGGGTTACTCCTACGAGCAGTACTTC. Encoded protein: CASRPDPGGYSYEQYF.

V and J are TRBV5-4 and TRBJ2-5; D remains unclear. The V end lost 4 bases, the J end lost 5 bases, and 12 bases lay between the germline ends. Germline V gives CDR1 SGHNT, CDR2 YYREEE (reference sequence). CDR3 size: 13 residues. The CDR3 loop reads CASSNDPLETQYF. In nucleotides, the CDR3 is TGTGCCAGCAGCAATGACCCCCTGGAGACCCAGTACTTC.

The chain has TRBV3-1 and TRBJ2-2, with 11 bases lining up with TRBD2. The V and J ends lost 2 bases and 3 bases, in that order; junction bases with no gene match: 2. This CDR3 has 16 amino acids. The germline gives CDR1 LGHDT, CDR2 YNNKEL (reference sequence). The CDR3 loop is CASSQWTSGYTGELFF. Here the CDR3 DNA reads TGTGCCAGCAGCCAATGGACTAGCGGGTACACCGGGGAGCTGTTTTTT. The variable domain in full, completed from reference TRBV3-1 and TRBJ2-2, reads DTAVSQTPKYLVTQMGNDKSIKCEQNLGHDTMYWYKQDSKKFLKIMFSYNNKELIINETVPNRFSPKSPDKAHLNLHINSLELGDSAVYFCASSQWTSGYTGELFFGEGSRLTVL.

This clonotype was detected only a few times. This sequence joins TRBV4-3 and TRBJ2-3, with D hard to call. The CDR3 is 16 amino acids. V was cut by 1 base and J by 6 bases, with 17 bases left in between. Germline V lookup: CDR1 LGHNA, CDR2 YSLEER. CDR3 protein: CASSQVVAPRADTQYF. CDR3 DNA sequence: TGCGCCAGCAGCCAAGTGGTGGCCCCTAGGGCGGATACGCAGTATTTT.

This clonotype was recorded a few times. The J gene is TRBJ1-6, the V gene TRBV20-1, with D uncertain. Trimming shortened V by 3 bases and J by 13 bases, and 13 bases separated the two germline ends. Germline V gene sequence: CDR1 DFQATT, CDR2 SNEGSKA (reference sequence). The CDR3 spans 12 residues. CDR3: CSARDLGGPLHF. The DNA of the CDR3 is TGCAGTGCTAGGGACCTAGGAGGCCCCCTCCACTTT.

The chain carries TRBV12-5 and TRBJ1-6; D not resolved. This CDR3 is 18 amino acids long. CDR1 is LGHNT and CDR2 is FRNRAP in the germline V gene. V was cut by 0 bases and J by 0 bases, with 12 bases left in between. The CDR3 reads CASGLVLGGSSYNSPLHF. Written as DNA, the CDR3 is TGTGCTAGTGGTTTGGTACTCGGTGGGAGCTCCTATAATTCACCCCTCCACTTT.